At least ten counts were recorded for the clone carrying this TCR beta chain. Unique molecular identifiers featured in how the TCRbeta library was prepared. TCRdb analysed the PCR reads with MiXCR anew, one entry per CDR3 protein. In the table there are about 91,000 distinct CDR3 sequences, approximately 9.2% of which are singletons. CDR3 size: 14 residues. V trimming: 5 bases; J trimming: 8 bases; junction bases outside the gene matches: 6. The data derive from a study of T-cell reconstitution after alpha-beta-depleted transplantation in children. Sample: PBMCs from the stem cell graft donor, taken from the stem cell graft. The clonotype was recovered from a human donor who donated a stem cell graft to a child with congenital amegakaryocytic thrombocytopenia. This sequence joins TRBV12-3 or TRBV12-4 and TRBJ1-6; 7 bases align to TRBD1. CDR3 in amino acids: CASSQTGTYSPLHF. DNA of the CDR3: TGTGCCAGCAGTCAGACAGGGACCTATTCACCCCTCCACTTT.